Presented here are 14 T cell receptor beta chains from one specimen sequenced in a study of blood T cells in healthy people across ages. Then a second PCR, running about 7 to 11 cycles, was carried out with a sample-barcoded 5' primer and a J-beta primer mix. One entry per CDR3 protein, called by TCRdb with MiXCR from the 5' RACE reads. The sample has 650,000 to 950,000 distinct CDR3 sequences, under 55% seen once; the top ten hold 15% to 25%. Sequencing was done on a sample of blood. The receptors originated from a man between 60 and 70 years old in good health.

V is TRBV19 and J is TRBJ1-6; D gene unclear. V was shortened by 6 bases and J by 3 bases, with 9 bases between the two germline ends. This CDR3 region has 14 residues. CDR1 is LNHDA, CDR2 SQIVND, per germline (reference sequence). The CDR3 sequence is CASRSVGYNSPLHF. In nucleotides, the CDR3 is TGTGCCAGTAGGAGCGTTGGCTATAATTCACCCCTCCACTTT.

The CDR3 DNA sequence: TGTGCCAGCAGGGGTCTAGGTGAGGGGGGCAATCAGCCCCAGCATTTT. This codes for CASRGLGEGGNQPQHF. The V and J genes are TRBV6-2 or TRBV6-3 and TRBJ1-5, with D perhaps TRBD1 (6 bases). Germline values: CDR1 MNHEY, CDR2 SVGEGT. The germline V and J ends were trimmed by 6 bases and 2 bases, with 17 bases remaining between them. This CDR3 has 16 residues.

This clonotype appeared a few times. This chain uses TRBV2 with TRBJ2-4; 9 nucleotides line up with TRBD1. The J call is uncertain, as TRBJ2-7 better fits the DNA end. The CDR3 has 15 amino acids. The germline CDR1 and CDR2 sequences are SNHLY and FYNNEI. The CDR3 is CASSQNRDRVAEQYF. The CDR3 DNA is TGTGCCAGCAGTCAAAACCGGGACAGGGTCGCCGAGCAGTACTTC.

The gene calls are TRBV7-2 and TRBJ2-1, with D unresolved. V dropped 3 bases and J dropped 3 bases, with 15 bases sitting between them. Germline CDR1 is SGHTA and CDR2 is FQGNSA. The CDR3 contains 16 residues. DNA for the CDR3: TGTGCCAGCAGCTTGGATTTCCCGTCATACTACAATGAGCAGTTCTTC. Translated, it gives CASSLDFPSYYNEQFF.

Only a few counts were recorded for this clonotype. The CDR3 region is CASSSQRGRYNEQYF. The CDR3 DNA reads TGTGCCAGCAGCTCCCAGCGGGGCCGGTACAATGAGCAGTACTTC. The chain couples TRBV7-9 to TRBJ2-1; 7 bases match TRBD2. The last part of the DNA fits TRBJ2-7 better; the J call may be wrong. Germline loops: CDR1 SEHNR, CDR2 FQNEAQ (reference sequence). The CDR3 length is 15 residues.

V and J are TRBV6-6 and TRBJ2-7; the D is unclear. The length of the CDR3 is 15 residues. V was clipped by 6 bases and J by 0 bases, with 15 bases between them. Germline V CDR1 and CDR2: MNHNY, SVGAGI (reference sequence). CDR3 bases: TGTGCCAGCAGCCATACGGGTGAGAGCTCCTACGAGCAGTACTTC. It encodes CASSHTGESSYEQYF.

The chain combines TRBV2 with TRBJ2-4; D gene uncertain. Trimming took 3 bases from V and 13 from J, leaving 16 bases between them. Germline CDR1 and CDR2: SNHLY and FYNNEI. This CDR3 comprises 13 residues. The DNA for the CDR3 is TGTGCCAGCAGTGAGGAAAGGGTTAGCAAGCAGTACTTC. It encodes CASSEERVSKQYF.

The DNA of the CDR3 is TGTGCCAGCAGTTCCCTAGCGGGGGGCCAAGAGACCCAGTTCTTC. Protein sequence: CASSSLAGGQETQFF. The rearrangement uses TRBV28 and TRBJ2-1, with 11 nucleotides matching TRBD2. Germline V gene sequence: CDR1 MDHEN, CDR2 SYDVKM. V lost 4 bases, J lost 13 bases, and 12 bases stayed unmatched. The CDR3 has 15 amino acids.

This chain connects TRBV4-3 to TRBJ2-1; D tentatively fits TRBD1 or TRBD2 (5 bases each). V lost 3 bases to trimming and J lost 5 bases, with 14 bases between them. The germline V gene has CDR1 LGHNA and CDR2 YSLEER. CDR3 length: 15 amino acids. DNA for the CDR3: TGCGCCAGCAGCCAGGGCTGGGGGTTAGACAATGAGCAGTTCTTC. Protein product: CASSQGWGLDNEQFF.

The CDR3 here is CASSLWVGTYEQYF. The CDR3 nucleotides are TGTGCCAGCAGCTTATGGGTGGGGACCTACGAGCAGTACTTC. This chain joins TRBV7-2 and TRBJ2-7; D is unresolved. Deletions cut 2 bases from V and 2 bases from J, with 10 bases between. Germline CDR1 is SGHTA and CDR2 is FQGNSA. The CDR3 has 14 amino acids.

J is TRBJ2-3 and V is TRBV5-1; D gene ambiguous. Trimming pared 1 base from V and 2 bases from J, leaving 8 bases between. Germline loops: CDR1 SGHRS, CDR2 YFSETQ. CDR3 length: 14 amino acids. CDR3 protein: CASSLTQLTDTQYF. CDR3 DNA sequence: TGCGCCAGCAGCTTGACACAGCTCACAGATACGCAGTATTTT.

This clonotype was seen more than once but under ten times. The chain combines TRBV5-1 with TRBJ1-4; 7 bases align to TRBD1. Trimming at V came to 5 bases and at J to 6 bases, leaving 7 bases not matched to a gene. Germline V CDR1 and CDR2: SGHRS, YFSETQ. The CDR3 runs 14 residues. CDR3 nucleotides: TGCGCCAGCAGTAGGACAGGAGTTTATGAAAAACTGTTTTTT. Translated, it gives CASSRTGVYEKLFF.

The table lists this clonotype with a few counts. The rearrangement uses TRBV4-3 and TRBJ2-5, with TRBD1 matching 7 bases. Germline assignment: CDR1 LGHNA and CDR2 YSLEER. This CDR3 has 15 residues. V lost 2 bases and J lost 0; bases outside the gene matches: 3. The DNA for the CDR3 is TGCGCCAGCAGCCAAAGAGGGACAGACCAAGAGACCCAGTACTTC. Amino acids: CASSQRGTDQETQYF.

Worth noting for this clonotype: The junction departs from the called germline gene at one end, perhaps through a read error. This rearrangement joins TRBV12-3 or TRBV12-4 to TRBJ2-5, with D possibly TRBD2 on 6 matching bases. The CDR3 has 17 residues. As DNA, the CDR3 is TGTGCCAGCAGTTGGGGAGATTTAAGCGGGTGGGCAGAGACCGAGTACTTC. Translating gives CASSWGDLSGWAETEYF.